This entry concerns a single T cell receptor beta chain. Synthetic spike-ins, TCR analog templates, were added into each PCR. The method was immunoSEQ multiplex PCR; TCRdb's version includes in-frame clones alone and lacks a portion of them. The sample has about 29,000 clones, around 84% seen once. Time point denoted: peripheral blood 6 weeks after treatment start. The sample belongs to a study of PD-L1 blockade in urothelial cancer. Turning to the study itself: Blood analysis was done at 3 weeks (second dose) and 6 weeks after treatment began. There were a median of approximately 150,000 T cells in blood samples.

This CDR3 spans 15 amino acids. V lost 3 bases to trimming and J lost 0 bases, with 13 bases between them. CDR1 and CDR2 (germline): SGHNT, YYREEE (reference sequence). The sequence derives from a man between 65 and 85 years old with urothelial cancer. The starting material was PBMCs, obtained around atezolizumab (anti-PD-L1) treatment. The V gene is TRBV5-4, the J gene TRBJ2-7, with a possible D match to TRBD2 (6 bases). The CDR3 here is CASSSGPDYSYEQYF. Here the CDR3 DNA reads TGTGCCAGCAGCTCGGGACCGGACTACTCCTACGAGCAGTACTTC.